One and the same sample provided the 2 T cell receptor beta chains below, sequenced in a study of blood T cell repertoires in COVID-19. Measured with immunoSEQ multiplex PCR; TCRdb has only the in-frame clones, and not every one. The sample carries fewer than 150,000 clones, just under 90% recorded once. Sequenced: peripheral blood. The origin of the receptors is a woman between 40 and 55 years old with acute or convalescent COVID-19.

The chain recombines TRBV6-5 with TRBJ2-3, with D tentatively TRBD1 (5 bases). This CDR3 contains 14 residues. The germline V gene has CDR1 MNHEY and CDR2 SVGAGI. Trimming removed 8 bases at V and 4 bases at J, with 16 bases between. The CDR3 sequence: CASESGINPDTQYF. CDR3 DNA sequence: TGTGCCAGCGAATCAGGGATTAATCCAGATACGCAGTATTTT.

The table lists this clone with a few counts. The rearrangement uses TRBV7-9 and TRBJ1-1, with TRBD1 identical over 7 bases. Trimming at V came to 4 bases and at J to 0 bases, leaving 11 bases not matched to a gene. Per germline, CDR1 SEHNR and CDR2 FQNEAQ (reference sequence). The CDR3 runs 17 residues. The DNA for the CDR3 is TGTGCCAGCAGCTCATCCCGGCTGGGACAGATGAACACTGAAGCTTTCTTT. As protein: CASSSSRLGQMNTEAFF.